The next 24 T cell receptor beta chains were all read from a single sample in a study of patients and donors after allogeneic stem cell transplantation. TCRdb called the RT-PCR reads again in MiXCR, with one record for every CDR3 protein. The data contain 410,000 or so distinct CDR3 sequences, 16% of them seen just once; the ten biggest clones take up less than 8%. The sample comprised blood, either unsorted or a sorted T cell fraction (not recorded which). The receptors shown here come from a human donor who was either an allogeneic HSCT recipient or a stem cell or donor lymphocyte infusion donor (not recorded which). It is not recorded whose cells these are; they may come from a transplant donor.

The CDR3 loop is CASSPRDGGLNTEAFF. CDR3 sequence (DNA): TGTGCCAGCAGTCCTCGGGACGGAGGACTGAACACTGAAGCTTTCTTT. The chain employs TRBV2 and TRBJ1-1; D is perhaps TRBD1 (5 bases). The V end lost 5 bases, the J end lost 0 bases, and 16 bases lay between the germline ends. Germline CDR1 reads SNHLY; CDR2 reads FYNNEI. CDR3 length: 16 amino acids.

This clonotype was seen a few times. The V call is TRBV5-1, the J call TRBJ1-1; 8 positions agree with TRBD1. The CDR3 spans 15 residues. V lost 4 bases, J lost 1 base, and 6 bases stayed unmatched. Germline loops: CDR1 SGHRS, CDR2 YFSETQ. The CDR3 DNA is TGCGCCAGCAGCGCCAGACAGGGGACGAACACTGAAGCTTTCTTT. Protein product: CASSARQGTNTEAFF.

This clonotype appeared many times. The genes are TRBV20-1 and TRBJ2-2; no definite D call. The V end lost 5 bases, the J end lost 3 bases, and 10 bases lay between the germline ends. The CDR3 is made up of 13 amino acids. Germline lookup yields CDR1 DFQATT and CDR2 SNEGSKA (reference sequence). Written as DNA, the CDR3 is TGCAGTGCTGAGGCGTTCGACACCGGGGAGCTGTTTTTT. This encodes CSAEAFDTGELFF.

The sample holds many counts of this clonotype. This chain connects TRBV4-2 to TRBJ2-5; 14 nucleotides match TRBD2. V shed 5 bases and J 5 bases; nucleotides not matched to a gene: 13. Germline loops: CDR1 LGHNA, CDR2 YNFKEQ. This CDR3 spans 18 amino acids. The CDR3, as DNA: TGTGCCAGCAGCTCCCCCGGGGGACTAGCGGGAGATATCGAGACCCAGTACTTC. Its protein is CASSSPGGLAGDIETQYF.

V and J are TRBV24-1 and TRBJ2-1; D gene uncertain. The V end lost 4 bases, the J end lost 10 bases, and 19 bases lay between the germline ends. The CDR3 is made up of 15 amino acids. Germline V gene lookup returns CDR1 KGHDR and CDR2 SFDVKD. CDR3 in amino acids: CATSEALSPFEEQFF. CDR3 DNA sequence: TGTGCCACCAGTGAAGCACTAAGCCCCTTTGAGGAGCAGTTCTTC.

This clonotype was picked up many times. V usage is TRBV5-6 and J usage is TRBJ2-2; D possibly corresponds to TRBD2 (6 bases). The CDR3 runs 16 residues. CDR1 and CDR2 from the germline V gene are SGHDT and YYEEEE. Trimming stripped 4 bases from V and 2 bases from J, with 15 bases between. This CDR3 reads CASSGPSAPNTGELFF. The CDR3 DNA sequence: TGTGCCAGCAGCGGACCTAGCGCCCCCAACACCGGGGAGCTGTTTTTT.

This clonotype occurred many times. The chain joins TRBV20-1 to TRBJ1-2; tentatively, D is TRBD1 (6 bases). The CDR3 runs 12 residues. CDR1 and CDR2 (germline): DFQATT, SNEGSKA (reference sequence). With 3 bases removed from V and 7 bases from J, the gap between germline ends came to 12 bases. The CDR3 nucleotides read TGCAGTGCTAGTTTGGGGGGGGCTGGCTACACCTTC. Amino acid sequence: CSASLGGAGYTF.

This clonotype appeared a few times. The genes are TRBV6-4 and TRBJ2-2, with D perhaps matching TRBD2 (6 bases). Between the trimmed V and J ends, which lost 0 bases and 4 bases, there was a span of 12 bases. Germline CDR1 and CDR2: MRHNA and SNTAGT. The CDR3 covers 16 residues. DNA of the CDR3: TGTGCCAGCAGTGACTCTTGGCGGGACCGCACCGGGGAGCTGTTTTTT. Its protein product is CASSDSWRDRTGELFF.

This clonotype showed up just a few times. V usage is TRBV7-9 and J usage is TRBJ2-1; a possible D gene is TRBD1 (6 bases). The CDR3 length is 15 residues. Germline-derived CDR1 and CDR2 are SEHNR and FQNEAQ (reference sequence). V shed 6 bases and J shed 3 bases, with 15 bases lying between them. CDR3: CASRGEGGGYNEQFF. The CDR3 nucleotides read TGTGCCAGCAGAGGGGAAGGGGGTGGCTACAATGAGCAGTTCTTC.

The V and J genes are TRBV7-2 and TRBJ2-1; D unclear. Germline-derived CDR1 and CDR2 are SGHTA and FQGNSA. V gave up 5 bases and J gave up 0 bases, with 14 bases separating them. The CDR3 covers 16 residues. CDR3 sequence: CASSEDGLSSYNEQFF. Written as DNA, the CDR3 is TGTGCCAGCAGCGAGGACGGTTTGAGCTCCTACAATGAGCAGTTCTTC.

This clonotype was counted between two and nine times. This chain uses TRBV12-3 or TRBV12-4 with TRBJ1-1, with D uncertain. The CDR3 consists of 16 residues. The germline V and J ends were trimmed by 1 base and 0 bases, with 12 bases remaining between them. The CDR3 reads CASSLVARLMNTEAFF. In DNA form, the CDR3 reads TGTGCCAGCAGTTTAGTGGCACGACTGATGAACACTGAAGCTTTCTTT.

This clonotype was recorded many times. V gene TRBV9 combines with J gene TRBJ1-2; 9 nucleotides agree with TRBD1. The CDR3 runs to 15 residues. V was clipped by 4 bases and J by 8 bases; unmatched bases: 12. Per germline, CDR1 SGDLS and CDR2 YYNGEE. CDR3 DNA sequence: TGTGCCAGCAGCCCACGACAGGGGGATCGTGGGGGCTACACCTTC. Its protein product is CASSPRQGDRGGYTF.

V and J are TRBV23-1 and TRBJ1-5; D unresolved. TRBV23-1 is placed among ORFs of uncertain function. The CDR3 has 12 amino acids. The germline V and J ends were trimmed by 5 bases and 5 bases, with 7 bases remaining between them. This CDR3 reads CASSKTDQPQHF. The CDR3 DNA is TGCGCCAGCAGTAAAACTGATCAGCCCCAGCATTTT.

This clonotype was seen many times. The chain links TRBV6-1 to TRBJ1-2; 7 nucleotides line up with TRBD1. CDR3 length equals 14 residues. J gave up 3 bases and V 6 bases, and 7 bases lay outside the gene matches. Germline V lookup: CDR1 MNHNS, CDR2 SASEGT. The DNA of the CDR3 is TGTGCCAGCAGGCGGACAGGCAATGACTATGGCTACACCTTC. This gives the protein CASRRTGNDYGYTF.

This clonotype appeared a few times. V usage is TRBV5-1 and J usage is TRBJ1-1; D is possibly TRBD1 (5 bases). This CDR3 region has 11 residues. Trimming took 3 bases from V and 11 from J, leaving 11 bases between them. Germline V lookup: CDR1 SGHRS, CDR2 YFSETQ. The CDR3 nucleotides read TGCGCCAGCAGCTCGGGGGGGGATGCTTTCTTT. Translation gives CASSSGGDAFF.

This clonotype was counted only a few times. The CDR3 DNA reads TGTGCTAGTGGTTTGGGGGAGAGGGGAGAGCAGTACTTC. This encodes CASGLGERGEQYF. The chain joins TRBV12-5 to TRBJ2-7; tentatively, D is TRBD1 or TRBD2 (5 bases each). The CDR3 is 13 residues long. Germline V gene sequence: CDR1 LGHNT, CDR2 FRNRAP. Trimming removed 1 base from V and 7 bases from J, with 11 bases in between.

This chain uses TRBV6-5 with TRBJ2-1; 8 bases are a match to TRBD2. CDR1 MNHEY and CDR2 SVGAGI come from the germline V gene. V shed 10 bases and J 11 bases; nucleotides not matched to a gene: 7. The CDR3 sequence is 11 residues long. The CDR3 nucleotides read TGTGCCACCTCCAGCGGGGGAAAGCAGTTCTTC. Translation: CATSSGGKQFF.

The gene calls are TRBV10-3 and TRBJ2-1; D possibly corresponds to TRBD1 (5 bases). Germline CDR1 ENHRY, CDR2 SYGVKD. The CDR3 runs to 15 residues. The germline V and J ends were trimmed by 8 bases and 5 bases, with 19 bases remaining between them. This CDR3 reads CAIGANLLLDNEQFF. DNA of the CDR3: TGTGCCATCGGGGCAAACCTGCTCCTGGACAATGAGCAGTTCTTC.

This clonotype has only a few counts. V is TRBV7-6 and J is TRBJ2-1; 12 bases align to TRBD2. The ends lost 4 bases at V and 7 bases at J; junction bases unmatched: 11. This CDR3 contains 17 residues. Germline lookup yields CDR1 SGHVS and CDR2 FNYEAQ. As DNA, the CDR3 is TGTGCCAGCAGCTCCGGGACTAGCGGGTTTTATAGTAATGAGCAGTTCTTC. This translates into CASSSGTSGFYSNEQFF.

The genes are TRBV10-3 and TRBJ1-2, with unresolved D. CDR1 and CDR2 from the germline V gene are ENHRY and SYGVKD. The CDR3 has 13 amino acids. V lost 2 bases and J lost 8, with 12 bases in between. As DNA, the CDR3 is TGTGCCATCAGTGAGGAATCGGTGGGCGGCTACACCTTC. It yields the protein CAISEESVGGYTF.

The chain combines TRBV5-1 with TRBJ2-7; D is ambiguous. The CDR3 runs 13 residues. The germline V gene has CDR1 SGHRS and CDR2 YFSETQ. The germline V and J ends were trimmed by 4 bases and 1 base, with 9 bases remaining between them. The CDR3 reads CASSPSLSYEQYF. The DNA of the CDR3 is TGCGCCAGCAGCCCGAGCCTTTCCTACGAGCAGTACTTC.

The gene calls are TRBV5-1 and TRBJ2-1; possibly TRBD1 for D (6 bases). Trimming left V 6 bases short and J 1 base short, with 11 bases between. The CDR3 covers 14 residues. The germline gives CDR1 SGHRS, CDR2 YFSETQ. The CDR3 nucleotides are TGCGCCAGCAAGAGGCAGGGGTCCTACAATGAGCAGTTCTTC. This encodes CASKRQGSYNEQFF.

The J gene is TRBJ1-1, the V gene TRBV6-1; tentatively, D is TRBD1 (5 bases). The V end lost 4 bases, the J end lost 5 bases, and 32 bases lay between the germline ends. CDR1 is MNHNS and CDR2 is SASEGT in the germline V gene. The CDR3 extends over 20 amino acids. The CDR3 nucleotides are TGTGCCAGCAGTGCCCCCAGATCACGCCCGGGACGGACCTTGTGGACTGAAGCTTTCTTT. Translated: CASSAPRSRPGRTLWTEAFF.

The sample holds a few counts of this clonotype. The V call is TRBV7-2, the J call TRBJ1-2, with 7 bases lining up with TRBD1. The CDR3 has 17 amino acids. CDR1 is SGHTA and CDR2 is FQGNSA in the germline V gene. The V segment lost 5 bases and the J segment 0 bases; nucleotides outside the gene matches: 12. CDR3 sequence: CASSPTGRGTANYGYTF. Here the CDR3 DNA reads TGTGCCAGCAGCCCGACCGGCCGGGGGACAGCTAACTATGGCTACACCTTC. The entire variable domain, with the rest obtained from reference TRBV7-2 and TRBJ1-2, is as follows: GAGVSQSPSNKVTEKGKDVELRCDPISGHTALYWYRQSLGQGLEFLIYFQGNSAPDKSGLPSDRFSAERTGGSVSTLTIQRTQQEDSAVYLCASSPTGRGTANYGYTFGSGTRLTVV.